One sample yielded the 10 T cell receptor beta chains listed below, sequenced in a study of T-cell memory formation after mild COVID-19. TCRdb itself ran the 5' RACE reads through MiXCR, one entry per CDR3 protein. The profile shows roughly 150,000 distinct CDR3 sequences, more than 14% of them singletons. Sequencing used PBMCs or a T cell subset sorted from them (not recorded which). These receptors came from an adult woman who had mild COVID-19 (a few samples of this study predate the infection). Cell type and time point are not known.

This rearrangement joins TRBV7-6 to TRBJ2-3, with a tentative D call TRBD2 (6 bases). Trimming removed 2 bases from V and 6 bases from J, with 24 bases in between. The germline CDR1 and CDR2 sequences are SGHVS and FNYEAQ. The CDR3 covers 18 residues. CDR3 bases: TGTGCCAGCAGCTTACTAGCGATAAGGGGTCCCTTTCATGATACGCAGTATTTT. Its translation: CASSLLAIRGPFHDTQYF.

This clonotype was counted a few times. This chain connects TRBV7-9 to TRBJ2-1, with D possibly being TRBD2 (6 bases). The CDR3 totals 17 residues. V was trimmed by 3 bases and J by 7 bases, leaving 22 bases between them. The germline V gene encodes CDR1 SEHNR and CDR2 FQNEAQ (reference sequence). The CDR3: CASSLHHARDSFNEQFF. The CDR3 region has the DNA TGTGCCAGCAGCTTGCATCATGCCCGGGACTCGTTTAATGAGCAGTTCTTC.

This clonotype was seen a few times. The rearrangement links TRBV5-4 to TRBJ1-6; tentative D call: TRBD1 (5 bases). Per germline, CDR1 SGHNT and CDR2 YYREEE (reference sequence). The CDR3 sequence is 14 residues long. V was shortened by 4 bases and J by 7 bases, with 12 bases between the two germline ends. The CDR3 here is CASSGIGANSPLHF. The CDR3, as DNA: TGTGCCAGCAGCGGGATTGGGGCGAATTCACCCCTCCACTTT.

V usage is TRBV3-1 and J usage is TRBJ2-5, with TRBD2 matching over 13 bases. The CDR3 spans 13 residues. V gave up 5 bases and J gave up 13 bases; unmatched junction bases: 7. Germline values: CDR1 LGHDT, CDR2 YNNKEL (reference sequence). CDR3 in amino acids: CASSKGLAGVSYF. In DNA, the CDR3 is TGTGCCAGCAGCAAAGGACTAGCGGGAGTATCGTACTTC.

This clonotype appeared a few times. The chain is built from TRBV29-1 and TRBJ2-7, with D perhaps TRBD1 (6 bases). The CDR3 has 13 amino acids. Looked up from germline, CDR1 is SQVTM and CDR2 is ANQGSEA. Trimming took 1 base from V and 2 from J, leaving 9 bases between them. CDR3 protein: CSVEGDTPYEQYF. CDR3 DNA: TGCAGCGTTGAAGGGGACACCCCCTACGAGCAGTACTTC.

This clonotype was seen a handful of times. This chain joins TRBV12-3 or TRBV12-4 and TRBJ2-1, with 8 bases aligning to TRBD2. The V and J ends lost 6 bases and 4 bases, in that order; junction bases with no gene match: 8. This CDR3 region has 15 residues. CDR3 nucleotides: TGTGCCAGCAGCCAACTGGCGGGAGGTTACAATGAGCAGTTCTTC. The encoded protein is CASSQLAGGYNEQFF.

This clonotype was seen more than once but under ten times. The chain combines TRBV12-3 or TRBV12-4 with TRBJ2-3; tentative D call: TRBD2 (5 bases). CDR3 length: 11 residues. V was shortened by 7 bases and J by 6 bases, with 8 bases between the two germline ends. The CDR3 DNA reads as TGTGCCAGCAAGAGGGAGGATACGCAGTATTTT. Its protein is CASKREDTQYF.

The V gene is TRBV11-2, the J gene TRBJ2-3; D ambiguous. Per the germline V gene, CDR1 is SGHAT and CDR2 is FQNNGV. The CDR3 consists of 13 residues. The V gene lost 5 bases and the J gene lost 4 bases, with 10 bases spanning the gap. The CDR3 bases are TGTGCCAGCAGCCCGGAGTTCCCAGATACGCAGTATTTT. It translates to CASSPEFPDTQYF.

This clonotype was counted only a few times. The chain employs TRBV7-9 and TRBJ2-5, with 7 bases matching TRBD2. With 0 bases clipped from V and 5 bases from J, the junction kept 3 bases outside the gene matches. Germline V lookup: CDR1 SEHNR, CDR2 FQNEAQ (reference sequence). This CDR3 has 14 residues. The CDR3 protein is CASSLARGGETQYF. The CDR3 nucleotides are TGTGCCAGCAGCTTAGCGCGGGGAGGGGAGACCCAGTACTTC.

This chain links TRBV7-2 with TRBJ1-3; D might be TRBD1 (6 bases). CDR1 SGHTA and CDR2 FQGNSA come from the germline V gene. Trimming cost V 5 bases and J 3 bases, with 17 bases left between them. CDR3 length equals 16 residues. This CDR3 is CASSLAWGLGGNTIYF. For the CDR3, the DNA is TGTGCCAGCAGCCTGGCTTGGGGGCTCGGTGGAAACACCATATATTTT.